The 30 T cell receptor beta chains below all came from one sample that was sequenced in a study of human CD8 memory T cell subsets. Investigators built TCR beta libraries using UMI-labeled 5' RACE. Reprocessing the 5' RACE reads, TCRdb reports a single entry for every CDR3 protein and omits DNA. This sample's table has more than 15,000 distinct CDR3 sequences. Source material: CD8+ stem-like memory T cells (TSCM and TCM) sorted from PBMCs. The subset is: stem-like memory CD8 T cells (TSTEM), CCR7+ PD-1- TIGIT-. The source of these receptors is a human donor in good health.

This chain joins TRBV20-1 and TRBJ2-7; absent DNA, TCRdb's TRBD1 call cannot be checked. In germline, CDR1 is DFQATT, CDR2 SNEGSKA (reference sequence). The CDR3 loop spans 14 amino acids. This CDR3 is CSARERDSYYEQYF.

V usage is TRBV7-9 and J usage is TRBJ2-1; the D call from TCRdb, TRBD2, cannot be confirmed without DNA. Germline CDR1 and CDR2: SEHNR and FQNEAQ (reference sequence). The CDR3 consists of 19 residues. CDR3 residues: CASSSRPPHGTSGRNEQFF.

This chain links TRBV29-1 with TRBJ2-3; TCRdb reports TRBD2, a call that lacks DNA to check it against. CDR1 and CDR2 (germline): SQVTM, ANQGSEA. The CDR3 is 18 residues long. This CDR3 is CSVEQARGRKRFTDTQYF.

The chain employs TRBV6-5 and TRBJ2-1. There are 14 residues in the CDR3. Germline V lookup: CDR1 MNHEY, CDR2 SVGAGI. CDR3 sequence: CASSYSTTYNEQFF.

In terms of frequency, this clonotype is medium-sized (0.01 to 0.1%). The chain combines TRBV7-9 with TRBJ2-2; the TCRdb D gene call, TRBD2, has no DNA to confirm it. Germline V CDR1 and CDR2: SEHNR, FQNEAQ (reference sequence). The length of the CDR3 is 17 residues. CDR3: CASSFSSEGRDTGELFF.

CDR3: CASSFTGVSYEQYF. This chain joins TRBV5-6 and TRBJ2-7; TCRdb selects TRBD1, and the lack of DNA leaves this call unchecked. This CDR3 region has 14 residues. Germline values: CDR1 SGHDT, CDR2 YYEEEE. The full variable domain, rest sourced from reference TRBV5-6 and TRBJ2-7, is DAGVTQSPTHLIKTRGQQVTLRCSPKSGHDTVSWYQQALGQGPQFIFQYYEEEERQRGNFPDRFSGHQFPNYSSELNVNALLLGDSALYLCASSFTGVSYEQYFGPGTRLTVT.

This chain's CDR3 is CASSLTGNTGELFF. This chain joins TRBV27 and TRBJ2-2; the TCRdb D gene call, TRBD1, has no DNA to confirm it. Germline CDR1 MNHEY, CDR2 SMNVEV (reference sequence). The CDR3 covers 14 residues.

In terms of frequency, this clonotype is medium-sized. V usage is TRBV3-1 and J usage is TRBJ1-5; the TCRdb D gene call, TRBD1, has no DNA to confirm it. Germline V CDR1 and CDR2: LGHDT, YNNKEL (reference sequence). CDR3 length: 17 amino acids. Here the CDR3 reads CASSHASKSGREQPQHF.

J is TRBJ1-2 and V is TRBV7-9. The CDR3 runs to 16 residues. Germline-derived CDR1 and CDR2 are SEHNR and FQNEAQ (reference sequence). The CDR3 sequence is CASSLGAEWANYGYTF.

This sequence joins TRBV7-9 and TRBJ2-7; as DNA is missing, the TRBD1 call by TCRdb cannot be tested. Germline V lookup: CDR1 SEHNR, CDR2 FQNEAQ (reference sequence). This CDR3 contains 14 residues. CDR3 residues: CASSLVGIQGEQYF.

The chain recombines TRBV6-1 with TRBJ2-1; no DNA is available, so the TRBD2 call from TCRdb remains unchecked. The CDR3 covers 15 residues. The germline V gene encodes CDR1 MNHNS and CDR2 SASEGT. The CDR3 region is CATDPREGMGNEQFF.

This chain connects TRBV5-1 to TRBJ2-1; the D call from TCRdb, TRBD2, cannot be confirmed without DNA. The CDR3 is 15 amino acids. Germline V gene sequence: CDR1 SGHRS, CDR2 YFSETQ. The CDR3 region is CASSWTSGGPSEQFF.

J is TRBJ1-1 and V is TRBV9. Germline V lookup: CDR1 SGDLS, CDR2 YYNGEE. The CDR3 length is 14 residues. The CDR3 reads CASSVEGFNTEAFF. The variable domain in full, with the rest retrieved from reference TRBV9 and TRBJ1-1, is DSGVTQTPKHLITATGQRVTLRCSPRSGDLSVYWYQQSLDQGLQFLIQYYNGEERAKGNILERFSAQQFPDLHSELNLSSLELGDSALYFCASSVEGFNTEAFFGQGTRLTVV.

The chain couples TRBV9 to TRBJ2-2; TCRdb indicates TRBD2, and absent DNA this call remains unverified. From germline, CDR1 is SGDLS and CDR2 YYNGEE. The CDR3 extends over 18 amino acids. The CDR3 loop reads CASSVGGTSGITTGELFF.

The CDR3 loop is CASKETGIETQYF. The V gene is TRBV7-9, the J gene TRBJ2-5; without DNA, the TCRdb call of TRBD1 cannot be checked. The germline CDR1 and CDR2 sequences are SEHNR and FQNEAQ (reference sequence). This CDR3 spans 13 amino acids.

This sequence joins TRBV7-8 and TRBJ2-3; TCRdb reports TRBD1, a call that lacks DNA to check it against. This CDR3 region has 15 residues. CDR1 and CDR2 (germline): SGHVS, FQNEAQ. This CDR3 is CASRAWGGGLDTQYF.

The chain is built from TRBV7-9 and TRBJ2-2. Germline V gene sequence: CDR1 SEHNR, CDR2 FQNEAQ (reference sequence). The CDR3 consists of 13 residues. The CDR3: CASSLGKAGELFF.

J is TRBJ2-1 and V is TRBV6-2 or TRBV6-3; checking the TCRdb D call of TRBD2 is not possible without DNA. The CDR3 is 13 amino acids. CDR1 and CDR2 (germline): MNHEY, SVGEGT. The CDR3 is CASSWGGDNEQFF.

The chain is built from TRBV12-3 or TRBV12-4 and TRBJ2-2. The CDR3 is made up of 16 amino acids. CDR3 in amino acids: CASSLADWGLTGELFF.

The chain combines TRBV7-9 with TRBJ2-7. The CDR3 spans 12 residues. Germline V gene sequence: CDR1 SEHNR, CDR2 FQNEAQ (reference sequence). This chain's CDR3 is CASSPDPYEQYF.

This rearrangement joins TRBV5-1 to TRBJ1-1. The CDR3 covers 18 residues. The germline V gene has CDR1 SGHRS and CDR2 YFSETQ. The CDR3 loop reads CASSFNEGINVGNTEAFF.

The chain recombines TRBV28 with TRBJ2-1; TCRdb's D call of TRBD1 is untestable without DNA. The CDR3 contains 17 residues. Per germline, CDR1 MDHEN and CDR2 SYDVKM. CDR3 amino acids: CASSLHGTQGAYNEQFF.

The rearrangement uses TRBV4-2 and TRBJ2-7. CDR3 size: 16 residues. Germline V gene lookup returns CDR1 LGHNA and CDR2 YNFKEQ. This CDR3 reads CASSQESSGSSYEQYF.

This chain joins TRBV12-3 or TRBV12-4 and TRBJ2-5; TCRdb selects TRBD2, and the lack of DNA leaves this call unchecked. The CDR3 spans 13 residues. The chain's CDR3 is CASRAGGLETQYF.

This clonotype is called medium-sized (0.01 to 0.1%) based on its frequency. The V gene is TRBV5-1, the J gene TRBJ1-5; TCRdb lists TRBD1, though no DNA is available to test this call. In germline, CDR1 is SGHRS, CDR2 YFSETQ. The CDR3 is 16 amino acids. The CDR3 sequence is CASIPSPGTGVKAQHF.

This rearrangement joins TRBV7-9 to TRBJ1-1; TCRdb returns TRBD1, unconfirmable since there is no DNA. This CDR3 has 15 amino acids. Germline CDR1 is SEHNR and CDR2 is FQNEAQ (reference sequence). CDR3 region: CASSLVRGLNTEAFF.

The CDR3 protein is CASRDFRGSIYNEQFF. The gene calls are TRBV7-9 and TRBJ2-1; the D call of TRBD1 rests on TCRdb alone, since no DNA is present to check it. The CDR3 covers 16 residues. CDR1 and CDR2 (germline): SEHNR, FQNEAQ (reference sequence).

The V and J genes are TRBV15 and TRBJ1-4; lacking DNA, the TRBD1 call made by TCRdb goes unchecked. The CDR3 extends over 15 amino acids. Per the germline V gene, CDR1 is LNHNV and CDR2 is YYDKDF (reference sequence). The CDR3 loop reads CATSTTSQGNEKLFF.

CDR3 sequence: CASSLSGGRASYEQYF. The genes are TRBV27 and TRBJ2-7; TCRdb gives TRBD2 as the D gene, but with no DNA this cannot be confirmed. The germline V gene has CDR1 MNHEY and CDR2 SMNVEV (reference sequence). CDR3 length: 16 residues.

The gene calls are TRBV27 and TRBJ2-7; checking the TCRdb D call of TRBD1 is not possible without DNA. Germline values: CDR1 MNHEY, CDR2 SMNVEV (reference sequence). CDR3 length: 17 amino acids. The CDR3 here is CARRGPLRTLGIYEQYF.